The clone carrying this T cell receptor beta chain was recorded only once. This sample was included in a study of blood T cell repertoires in COVID-19. About the study: Collection of acute and convalescent COVID-19 samples took place in the United States, Italy and Spain.

Data came from immunoSEQ multiplex PCR; TCRdb stores just in-frame clones and leaves some out. Counted here are approximately 290,000 clones, around 90% occurring once; the ten biggest clones make up over 3.5%. The sequenced sample consisted of PBMCs or T cells enriched from blood (not recorded which). The sequence came from a young woman with acute COVID-19.

The CDR3 sequence: CASSLARVGLSNQPQHF. CDR3 DNA: TGTGCCAGCAGCTTAGCTCGCGTGGGGCTAAGCAATCAGCCCCAGCATTTT. The chain has TRBV7-9 and TRBJ1-5; tentatively, D is TRBD1 (5 bases). Germline V CDR1 and CDR2: SEHNR, FQNEAQ (reference sequence). The CDR3 is 17 residues long. V was cut by 0 bases and J by 1 base, with 13 bases left in between.